The 2 T cell receptor beta chains below were found in one sample sequenced in a study of PD-L1 blockade in urothelial cancer. Clones were read by immunoSEQ multiplex PCR, and TCRdb kept only the in-frame ones, dropping some. This sample has approximately 39,000 clones, with roughly 89% found just once. Sequencing used PBMCs, obtained around atezolizumab (anti-PD-L1) treatment. The receptor source for this set is a man between 60 and 70 years old with urothelial cancer.

The V gene is TRBV28, the J gene TRBJ1-1, with D uncertain. Germline assignment: CDR1 MDHEN and CDR2 SYDVKM. This CDR3 region has 14 residues. V lost 2 bases and J 5 bases, leaving 12 bases between the germline ends. CDR3 sequence: CASSLRGLWTEAFF. CDR3 nucleotides: TGTGCCAGCAGTTTAAGAGGGCTCTGGACTGAAGCTTTCTTT.

The chain couples TRBV5-8 to TRBJ2-3, with D tentatively TRBD2 (5 bases). Germline CDR1 and CDR2: SGHTS and YDEGEE. Trimming removed 0 bases from V and 0 bases from J, with 8 bases in between. The CDR3 runs 15 residues. CDR3 sequence reads: CASSLGLASTDTQYF. The CDR3 DNA reads as TGTGCCAGCAGCTTGGGGCTAGCTAGCACAGATACGCAGTATTTT.